The rows below give T cell receptor beta chains drawn from one sample of a study of human T cells and chemical hapten exposure. MiXCR, run by TCRdb on the RACE reads, gives a single entry per CDR3 protein. The sample has some 79,000 distinct CDR3 sequences, 7% to 8% seen once. The sequencing here drew on whole blood, taken in connection with sensitization to the hapten diphenylcyclopropenone (DPC). Source of these receptors: a woman younger than 45 with alopecia areata. Some clones in this sample may be carry-over from other donors' samples. The CDR3 runs from the conserved cysteine through the conserved F or W.

CDR3 protein: CASSRSSGGTDTQYF
V gene: TRBV25-1
J gene: TRBJ2-3

CDR3 protein: CASSLVDPNTDTQYF
V gene: TRBV5-1
J gene: TRBJ2-3

CDR3 protein: CASSYLAFTDTQYF
V gene: TRBV7-6
J gene: TRBJ2-3

CDR3 protein: CSARGGWRDLQSYEQYF
V gene: TRBV20-1
J gene: TRBJ2-7

CDR3 protein: CASQGSGLPGELFF
V gene: TRBV27
J gene: TRBJ2-2

CDR3 protein: CASSQDLAGRITYF
V gene: TRBV3-1
J gene: TRBJ2-5

CDR3 protein: CASSRGTALEAFF
V gene: TRBV5-1
J gene: TRBJ1-1

CDR3 protein: CASAIGLAGANTDTQYF
V gene: TRBV12-5
J gene: TRBJ2-3

CDR3 protein: CASSPGISYEQYF
V gene: TRBV6-5
J gene: TRBJ2-7

CDR3 protein: CASSGDRMATEAFF
V gene: TRBV2
J gene: TRBJ1-1

CDR3 protein: CASTGLDRPDTQYF
V gene: TRBV5-4
J gene: TRBJ2-3

CDR3 protein: CASSLTRFYGYTF
V gene: TRBV12-3/TRBV12-4
J gene: TRBJ1-2

CDR3 protein: CASSVNARATGGKNYGYTF
V gene: TRBV9
J gene: TRBJ1-2

CDR3 protein: CSAREVLGTDTQYF
V gene: TRBV20-1
J gene: TRBJ2-3

CDR3 protein: CASSRGPARETQYF
V gene: TRBV10-1
J gene: TRBJ2-5

CDR3 protein: CAITGRITDTQYF
V gene: TRBV10-3
J gene: TRBJ2-3

CDR3 protein: CASSPSSGVQPQHF
V gene: TRBV12-3/TRBV12-4
J gene: TRBJ1-5